Described below is a single TCR beta chain sequence and its context. The antigen it recognizes is unknown. No quality values exist for individual bases; no much larger clone is one base distant. The data belong to a study of shared clonotypes between healthy human individuals (TCRdb year 2020). The study in broad terms: The cohort included three men and a couple of women between 18 and 49 years of age. To estimate repertoire size and how much clonotype sharing occurs between individuals, the study deeply sequenced the blood TCR repertoires of 4 to 6 healthy adults. To increase sequencing depth and limit assay-specific biases, TCR repertoire library preparation and sequencing were carried out by different laboratories using diverse techniques. Between about 0.85 and 8.9 billion PBMCs per donor were obtained by leukapheresis. The study at large found these results: Because the study included only a small number of donors, the genetic and exposure-history diversity represented was limited. Sampling was restricted to blood, and TCR repertoires in tissues likely differ from the TCR repertoires found in blood. Based on pairwise subsampling, the degree of clonotype sharing among donors was expected to be affected by sequencing depth.

Using the deep immunoSEQ assay, multiplex PCR amplified TCR CDR3 regions from genomic DNA. Extracted genomic DNA from each cell subset was spread evenly across all wells of several immunoSEQ 96-well plates, with each plate serving as a replicate. Each replicate PCR for unsorted PBMC received about 310 ng genomic DNA, equal to about 30,000 T cell genomes. Unsorted PBMC genomic DNA was sequenced across ten immunoSEQ deep assay plates. The purified libraries were quantified using a Qubit 3.0 fluorometer, sized with a Bioanalyzer 2100, and then quantified again using the KAPA Library Quantification kit. Each immunoSEQ 96-well plate was sequenced on its own single-read 150-cycle Illumina NextSeq 550 flow cell. The published analysis was carried out like this. Because only junctional sequences without quality scores were contained in the immunoSEQ output, filtering matching that applied to full-length reads could not be performed. To assign V/J genes and CDR3, sequences were annotated against IMGT germline references using PyIR, a Python wrapper for IgBLAST v1.9. Reads were removed for weak V/J assignments (E-value above 1e-6), missing CDR3, stop codons, out-of-frame junctions, or ambiguous translated residues. V3J clonotypes were defined as sequences sharing an identical inferred V gene, J gene, and CDR3 amino acid sequence. Percentage overlap between repertoires was calculated by dividing the number of shared unique clonotypes by the size of the smaller repertoire. Repertoire richness was assessed with RTK rarefaction, the Chao1 estimator, and Recon v2.1 estimates of unobserved clonotypes. TCRdb limited this immuneACCESS table to in-frame rearrangements with V and J called. A share of clones is missing; checked studies link under half to unresolved V genes, and the rest is unexplained. V and J calls and clone size are copied from that table; D and trimming were computed from the DNA. The sample table records around 450,000 clones; roughly three quarters of these occur just once. The top ten clones comprise roughly 13% of the sample.

CDR1 and CDR2 (MNHNS, SASEGT) derive from the germline V gene. V lost 10 bases and J lost 4 bases, and the count of bases not matched to a germline gene is 5. Including cysteine and phenylalanine, the CDR3 has 13 amino acids. Only the CDR3 DNA stays, 39 bases, in frame from base 1. Healthy HIV-negative adults with no recently reported acute infections or vaccinations were included as donors. Only Caucasian adults living in Nashville, Tennessee, USA were represented among the donors. For unsorted samples, 80 million to 100 million PBMCs were counted, and genomic DNA was extracted using the QIAamp DNA Blood Mini kit. After blood collection by leukapheresis, PBMCs were isolated using Ficoll-Histopaque density gradient centrifugation and then cryopreserved in the vapor phase of liquid nitrogen.

The specimen was PBMCs. This TCR derives from a woman aged 40-49 years in good health. Some clones in this sample may be carry-over from other donors' samples. The rearranged segments are TRBV6-1 and TRBJ2-7; 12 bases in the middle match TRBD1. This receptor has the CDR3 CATGTGGAYEQYF. The DNA reads TGTGCCACCGGGACAGGGGGCGCGTACGAGCAGTACTTC.